The clone carrying this T cell receptor (beta chain) was detected many times. The antigen is unknown. Template-switching 5'RACE yielded the TCR cDNA; a universal primer site and UMIs were added in the process. MiXCR, applied by TCRdb to the 5' RACE reads, yields one record per CDR3 protein. Of hundreds of thousands of distinct CDR3 sequences listed, roughly 3.5% were seen once; the top ten hold about a quarter. This record belongs to a study of T cells after yellow fever vaccination. Study details: SMART-Seq v4 Ultra Low Input handled preparation of low-cell-number fractions. The study, taken as a whole, reports: Peak timing came faster in the weaker secondary response, day 5 versus 15. A small proportion of clonotypes was detected in both the CD4 and CD8 compartments.

The CDR3 length is 15 residues. CDR1 is MNHEY and CDR2 is SVGAGI in the germline V gene. Trimming cost V 5 bases and J 10 bases; bases outside gene matches: 13. The V gene is TRBV6-5, the J gene TRBJ1-1, with 10 bases identical to TRBD1. This receptor was obtained from a man aged 18 to 30 who received the YFV17D yellow fever vaccine. The source was PBMCs, collected on the day of the yellow fever booster vaccination. CDR3 amino acids: CASSGTGTGEYVAFF. The CDR3, as DNA: TGTGCCAGCAGTGGGACCGGGACAGGGGAGTACGTAGCTTTCTTT.